One and the same sample provided the 27 T cell receptor beta chains below, sequenced in a study of early T cells in non-severe SARS-CoV-2 infection. A single record per CDR3 protein comes from TCRdb applying MiXCR to the 5' RACE reads. Of about 44,000 distinct CDR3 sequences in the sample, 20% to 25% were seen once. This specimen was whole blood, taken at baseline. The receptor source for this set is an adult who was a healthcare worker with PCR-confirmed SARS-CoV-2 infection or an uninfected control (not recorded which).

Ten or more counts support this clonotype. The genes are TRBV29-1 and TRBJ1-1, with D unclear. The CDR3 is made up of 13 amino acids. Germline V CDR1 and CDR2: SQVTM, ANQGSEA. The V gene lost 4 bases and the J gene lost 6 bases, with 15 bases spanning the gap. The CDR3 bases are TGCAGCGTTGTAGAGCAGGTTGGCGCTGAAGCTTTCTTT. Translation: CSVVEQVGAEAFF.

This clonotype has a handful of counts. The chain couples TRBV7-8 to TRBJ2-6; perhaps TRBD1 as D (5 bases). Trimming stripped 7 bases from V and 0 bases from J, with 13 bases between. This CDR3 is built from 16 residues. Per the germline V gene, CDR1 is SGHVS and CDR2 is FQNEAQ. This CDR3 is CASTRAPPSGANVLTF. CDR3 in DNA: TGTGCCAGCACCAGGGCACCACCCTCTGGGGCCAACGTCCTGACTTTC.

The V and J genes are TRBV18 and TRBJ2-1; D might be TRBD1 or TRBD2, each matching 5 bases. CDR3 size: 15 residues. Germline CDR1 reads KGHSH; CDR2 reads LQKENI. The ends were cut back, 0 bases at V and 7 bases at J, with 13 bases in the middle. In DNA, the CDR3 is TGTGCCAGCTCACCACCGTCTGGGGACGGGAATGAGCAGTTCTTC. It specifies CASSPPSGDGNEQFF. Supplemented by reference TRBV18 and TRBJ2-1, the full variable domain reads NAGVMQNPRHLVRRRGQEARLRCSPMKGHSHVYWYRQLPEEGLKFMVYLQKENIIDESGMPKERFSAEFPKEGPSILRIQQVVRGDSAAYFCASSPPSGDGNEQFFGPGTRLTVL.

The chain links TRBV6-1 to TRBJ2-5, with D perhaps TRBD1 or TRBD2 (6 bases each). Trimming pared 6 bases from V and 5 bases from J, leaving 13 bases between. Germline CDR1 MNHNS, CDR2 SASEGT. The CDR3 covers 13 residues. The CDR3, as DNA: TGTGCCAGCAGGGGGGGCCCGGTGGAGACCCAGTACTTC. Its protein is CASRGGPVETQYF.

V gene TRBV12-3 or TRBV12-4 combines with J gene TRBJ2-5, with D possibly TRBD2 on 6 matching bases. The CDR3 length is 16 residues. The germline V and J ends were trimmed by 6 bases and 0 bases, with 17 bases remaining between them. CDR3 residues: CASRGTGTAHQETQYF. CDR3 coding DNA: TGTGCCAGCAGGGGGACTGGGACTGCCCACCAAGAGACCCAGTACTTC.

V gene TRBV5-4 combines with J gene TRBJ2-3, with TRBD1 identical over 7 bases. Trimming at V came to 2 bases and at J to 4 bases, leaving 7 bases not matched to a gene. CDR1 is SGHNT, CDR2 YYREEE, per germline (reference sequence). The CDR3 runs 15 residues. The CDR3 region has the DNA TGTGCCAGCAGCTTCAGACAGGGAAGAGCAGATACGCAGTATTTT. Translated, it gives CASSFRQGRADTQYF.

This clonotype came up a few times. This chain joins TRBV10-3 and TRBJ2-6, with 9 positions matching TRBD1. With 9 bases clipped from V and 1 base from J, the junction kept 7 bases outside the gene matches. Germline CDR1 reads ENHRY; CDR2 reads SYGVKD. This CDR3 is 16 amino acids long. In DNA, the CDR3 is TGTGCCATAACCGGGACAGGGTGGTCTGGGGCCAACGTCCTGACTTTC. This translates into CAITGTGWSGANVLTF.

The V call is TRBV14, the J call TRBJ2-6; no reliable D call. The CDR3 has 15 residues. Germline V lookup: CDR1 SGHDN, CDR2 FVKESK. Trimming cost V 4 bases and J 0 bases, with 7 bases left between them. The CDR3 sequence is CASSPAHSGANVLTF. CDR3 in DNA: TGTGCCAGCAGCCCGGCCCACTCTGGGGCCAACGTCCTGACTTTC. Together with reference TRBV14 and TRBJ2-6, the CDR3 gives the full variable domain: EAGVTQFPSHSVIEKGQTVTLRCDPISGHDNLYWYRRVMGKEIKFLLHFVKESKQDESGMPNNRFLAERTGGTYSTLKVQPAELEDSGVYFCASSPAHSGANVLTFGAGSRLTVL.

This clonotype has just a few counts. V usage is TRBV3-1 and J usage is TRBJ2-2; D tentatively reads TRBD1 or TRBD2 (6 bases each). With 6 bases removed from V and 0 bases from J, the gap between germline ends came to 17 bases. CDR3 length equals 17 residues. From germline, CDR1 is LGHDT and CDR2 YNNKEL (reference sequence). The CDR3 is CASSPNWGASNTGELFF. The CDR3 DNA is TGTGCCAGCAGTCCAAACTGGGGGGCCTCGAACACCGGGGAGCTGTTTTTT.

This clonotype was seen a few times. V usage is TRBV21-1 and J usage is TRBJ2-1; TRBD2, as called in the table, went unchecked against the DNA. TRBV21-1 is annotated as a pseudogene. The CDR3 has 16 amino acids. CDR3: CASSKGASGSYNEQFF. The CDR3 region has the DNA TGTGCCAGCAGCAAAGGGGCTAGCGGCTCCTACAATGAGCAGTTCTTC.

This clonotype was counted a few times. CDR3 DNA sequence: TGTGCCAGCAGCTTAACCGGACGGCCCTACGAGCAGTACTTC. It yields the protein CASSLTGRPYEQYF. The V and J genes are TRBV7-2 and TRBJ2-7; D is uncertain. V lost 2 bases and J 2 bases, leaving 10 bases between the germline ends. The CDR3 extends over 14 amino acids. Germline V gives CDR1 SGHTA, CDR2 FQGNSA.

This sequence joins TRBV20-1 and TRBJ2-7, with a weak D call TRBD1 (6 bases). Deletions cut 3 bases from V and 4 bases from J, with 7 bases between. CDR1 and CDR2 from the germline V gene are DFQATT and SNEGSKA (reference sequence). The CDR3 runs 11 residues. The CDR3 sequence is CSASQGYEQYF. In DNA form, the CDR3 reads TGCAGTGCTAGCCAGGGGTACGAGCAGTACTTC.

This clonotype came up a few times. The gene calls are TRBV19 and TRBJ2-7; the D gene is possibly TRBD1 (5 bases). The CDR3 spans 15 residues. V lost 0 bases to trimming and J lost 3 bases, with 12 bases between them. The germline gives CDR1 LNHDA, CDR2 SQIVND (reference sequence). The DNA of the CDR3 is TGTGCCAGTAGTATAGATCGACAGACCCTCTACGAGCAGTACTTC. This gives the protein CASSIDRQTLYEQYF. Combining the CDR3 with reference TRBV19 and TRBJ2-7 gives the whole variable domain DGGITQSPKYLFRKEGQNVTLSCEQNLNHDAMYWYRQDPGQGLRLIYYSQIVNDFQKGDIAEGYSVSREKKESFPLTVTSAQKNPTAFYLCASSIDRQTLYEQYFGPGTRLTVT.

This clonotype was counted a few times. The chain carries TRBV11-2 and TRBJ2-5; 9 bases are a match to TRBD1. The V and J ends lost 4 bases and 5 bases, in that order; junction bases with no gene match: 11. CDR1 SGHAT and CDR2 FQNNGV come from the germline V gene. The CDR3 has 16 amino acids. Written as DNA, the CDR3 is TGTGCCAGCAGCTCATATCCGGGACAGGGTTGGGAGACCCAGTACTTC. Its translation is CASSSYPGQGWETQYF.

This clonotype has just a few counts. The chain couples TRBV7-9 to TRBJ2-1; no clear D gene. Trimming removed 3 bases from V and 5 bases from J, with 11 bases in between. The CDR3 loop spans 14 amino acids. The V gene's germline CDR1 is SEHNR and CDR2 FQNEAQ (reference sequence). CDR3 sequence: CASSFRQLNNEQFF. DNA for the CDR3: TGTGCCAGCAGCTTCAGGCAGTTAAACAATGAGCAGTTCTTC. Full variable domain (outside the CDR3, taken from reference TRBV7-9 and TRBJ2-1): DTGVSQNPRHKITKRGQNVTFRCDPISEHNRLYWYRQTLGQGPEFLTYFQNEAQLEKSRLLSDRFSAERPKGSFSTLEIQRTEQGDSAMYLCASSFRQLNNEQFFGPGTRLTVL.

The chain is built from TRBV9 and TRBJ2-7; 8 bases align to TRBD1. V trimming: 0 bases; J trimming: 3 bases; junction bases outside the gene matches: 11. CDR3 length: 17 amino acids. The V gene's germline CDR1 is SGDLS and CDR2 YYNGEE. The CDR3 reads CASSVAPGTGVNYEQYF. CDR3 nucleotide sequence: TGTGCCAGCAGCGTAGCCCCCGGGACAGGAGTAAACTACGAGCAGTACTTC.

This clonotype has more than one count but fewer than ten. The chain links TRBV29-1 to TRBJ1-1; D is perhaps TRBD1 (5 bases). V lost 1 base, J lost 7 bases, and 13 bases lay in between. This CDR3 is 13 amino acids long. Germline lookup yields CDR1 SQVTM and CDR2 ANQGSEA. The CDR3 here is CSVEVSGHGEAFF. In DNA form, the CDR3 reads TGCAGCGTTGAAGTTTCAGGGCACGGTGAAGCTTTCTTT.

The sample holds a few counts of this clonotype. This sequence joins TRBV10-3 and TRBJ1-2; D not certain. The CDR3 sequence is 13 residues long. CDR1 is ENHRY and CDR2 is SYGVKD in the germline V gene. V lost 6 bases and J 1 base, leaving 9 bases between the germline ends. This CDR3 reads CAIRAPRNYGYTF. The CDR3 DNA reads TGTGCCATCAGGGCGCCTCGTAACTATGGCTACACCTTC.

This clonotype has ten or more counts. V usage is TRBV6-5 and J usage is TRBJ2-5; TRBD2 is a possible D gene (5 bases). Trimming pared 2 bases from V and 7 bases from J, leaving 11 bases between. In germline, CDR1 is MNHEY, CDR2 SVGAGI. The CDR3 sequence is 13 residues long. CDR3 nucleotide sequence: TGTGCCAGCAGTTACGAGGGCCGGGGGACCCAGTACTTC. Translating it yields CASSYEGRGTQYF.

This clonotype was detected only a few times. The chain links TRBV2 to TRBJ2-2, with 9 bases that match TRBD1. Germline values: CDR1 SNHLY, CDR2 FYNNEI. The CDR3 consists of 15 residues. The V gene end was trimmed by 5 bases and the J gene end by 9 bases; junction bases not matched to a gene: 10. The CDR3 nucleotides are TGTGCCAGCAGTCCATGGACAGGGGAACACAGGGAGCTGTTTTTT. Translating it yields CASSPWTGEHRELFF.

The chain recombines TRBV11-2 with TRBJ2-6, with TRBD2 as a possible D gene (5 bases). The germline V gene has CDR1 SGHAT and CDR2 FQNNGV. Trimming stripped 0 bases from V and 3 bases from J, with 6 bases between. This CDR3 contains 15 residues. In DNA form, the CDR3 reads TGTGCCAGCAGCTTAGACGGGATTGGGGCCAACGTCCTGACTTTC. Its protein product is CASSLDGIGANVLTF.

This clonotype was found a few times. This sequence joins TRBV6-1 and TRBJ1-1; D not certain. The CDR3 is 14 amino acids. Germline loops: CDR1 MNHNS, CDR2 SASEGT. Trimming stripped 5 bases from V and 0 bases from J, with 10 bases between. CDR3 sequence (DNA): TGTGCCAGCAGTTACGGGCGGTTGAACACTGAAGCTTTCTTT. Amino acid sequence: CASSYGRLNTEAFF.

The chain recombines TRBV7-9 with TRBJ1-4; D is ambiguous. CDR3 length: 14 amino acids. Trimming stripped 5 bases from V and 0 bases from J, with 7 bases between. Germline-derived CDR1 and CDR2 are SEHNR and FQNEAQ (reference sequence). The CDR3 DNA is TGTGCCAGCAGCGTTCCAGCAACTAATGAAAAACTGTTTTTT. The encoded protein is CASSVPATNEKLFF.

The CDR3 here is CASSFTDGAMGTQYF. The CDR3 DNA follows: TGTGCCAGCAGCTTTACGGACGGGGCGATGGGGACCCAGTACTTC. The V gene is TRBV5-4, the J gene TRBJ2-5, with D perhaps assigned TRBD1 or TRBD2 (5 bases each). Germline V CDR1 and CDR2: SGHNT, YYREEE (reference sequence). The CDR3 has 15 amino acids. V dropped 2 bases and J dropped 7 bases, with 18 bases sitting between them.

This clonotype was counted a few times. The chain recombines TRBV3-1 with TRBJ2-7; 7 nucleotides agree with TRBD1. Germline CDR1 LGHDT, CDR2 YNNKEL (reference sequence). There are 15 residues in the CDR3. J was trimmed by 4 bases and V by 4 bases; bases with no gene match: 10. In DNA, the CDR3 is TGTGCCAGCAGCCCCCCGGGACAGAACCAGTACGAGCAGTACTTC. Translation: CASSPPGQNQYEQYF.

This clonotype was observed a handful of times. V is TRBV18 and J is TRBJ1-4; D may be TRBD1 (5 bases). The CDR3 runs to 16 residues. In germline, CDR1 is KGHSH, CDR2 LQKENI. The ends were cut back, 0 bases at V and 4 bases at J, with 12 bases in the middle. The DNA for the CDR3 is TGTGCCAGCTCACCACCGGAGGGACGGAATAATGAAAAACTGTTTTTT. Protein: CASSPPEGRNNEKLFF.

The count of this clonotype is one. CDR3 amino acids: CASSYSDSDQPQHF. The CDR3 DNA reads TGTGCCAGCAGTTACTCGGACAGTGATCAGCCCCAGCATTTT. The rearrangement links TRBV6-5 to TRBJ1-5; possibly TRBD1 for D (6 bases). V was cut by 0 bases and J by 5 bases, with 8 bases left in between. The CDR3 sequence is 14 residues long. Germline V lookup: CDR1 MNHEY, CDR2 SVGAGI.